This TCR beta chain derives from a study of blood T cell repertoires in COVID-19. Overall study: Material from acute and convalescent COVID-19 was sourced from the United States, Italy and Spain. In each case, the material was cDNA or gDNA derived from T cells, B-cell-depleted T cells, or PBMCs.

Deletions cut 4 bases from V and 1 base from J, with 16 bases between. CDR3 length equals 16 residues. Germline V gene lookup returns CDR1 SGHRS and CDR2 YFSETQ. Per the original methods: It was from reference gene primer amplification that nucleated cell counts were estimated. This table comes from immunoSEQ multiplex PCR, and its TCRdb copy is limited to in-frame clones, with some not included. The V and J calls and clone size come from that table; D and trimming were worked out from the DNA. The table records around 150,000 clones, approximately 90% of them present only once. The V call is TRBV5-1, the J call TRBJ2-3; possibly TRBD2 for D (5 bases). The TCR was taken from a woman in her fifties or sixties who had recovered from COVID-19. The specimen sequenced was peripheral blood. As DNA, the CDR3 is TGCGCCAGCAGCATACCGCAATTCGGGGGCACAGATACGCAGTATTTT. Residues: CASSIPQFGGTDTQYF.